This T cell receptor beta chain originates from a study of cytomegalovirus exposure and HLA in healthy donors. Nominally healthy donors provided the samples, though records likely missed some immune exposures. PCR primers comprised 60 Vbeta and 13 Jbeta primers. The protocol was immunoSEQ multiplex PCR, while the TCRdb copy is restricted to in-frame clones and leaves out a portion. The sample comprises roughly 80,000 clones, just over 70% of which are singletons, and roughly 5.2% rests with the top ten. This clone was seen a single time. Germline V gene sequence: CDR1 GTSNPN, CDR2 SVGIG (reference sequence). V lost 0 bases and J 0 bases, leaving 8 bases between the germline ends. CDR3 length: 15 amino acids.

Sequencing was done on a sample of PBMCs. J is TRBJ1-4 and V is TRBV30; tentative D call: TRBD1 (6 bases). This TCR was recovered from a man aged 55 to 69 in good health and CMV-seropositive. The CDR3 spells CAWSVKGATNEKLFF. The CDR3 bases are TGTGCCTGGAGTGTAAAGGGGGCAACTAATGAAAAACTGTTTTTT. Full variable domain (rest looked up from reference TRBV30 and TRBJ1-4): SQTIHQWPATLVQPVGSPLSLECTVEGTSNPNLYWYRQAAGRGLQLLFYSVGIGQISSEVPQNLSASRPQDRQFILSSKKLLLSDSGFYLCAWSVKGATNEKLFFGSGTQLSVL.